Listed here are 28 T cell receptor beta chains from one sample, sequenced in a study of early T cells in non-severe SARS-CoV-2 infection. TCRdb processed the 5' RACE reads anew with MiXCR; each CDR3 protein has one entry. This table holds 75,000 or so distinct CDR3 sequences, around 15% found once. The sequencing input was whole blood. The receptors were gathered from an adult who was a healthcare worker with PCR-confirmed SARS-CoV-2 infection or an uninfected control (not recorded which).

This chain links TRBV29-1 with TRBJ1-5; no clear D. Trimming removed 7 bases from V and 4 bases from J, with 8 bases in between. From germline, CDR1 is SQVTM and CDR2 ANQGSEA. This CDR3 is 11 amino acids long. This chain's CDR3 is CSGPNNQPQHF. CDR3 in DNA: TGCAGCGGTCCGAATAATCAGCCCCAGCATTTT.

The V and J genes are TRBV28 and TRBJ2-7; no definite D call. The CDR3 covers 13 residues. V shed 7 bases and J shed 12 bases, with 22 bases lying between them. Germline V CDR1 and CDR2: MDHEN, SYDVKM. Here the CDR3 reads CASNSAAVPPLYF. The CDR3 region has the DNA TGTGCCAGCAACTCTGCGGCGGTCCCCCCTTTGTACTTC.

The table lists this clonotype with a few counts. The chain is built from TRBV7-8 and TRBJ2-3, with 7 bases lining up with TRBD2. The CDR3 is 15 amino acids. CDR1 is SGHVS and CDR2 is FQNEAQ in the germline V gene. Trimming removed 3 bases from V and 9 bases from J; junction bases left unmatched: 12. The CDR3 nucleotides are TGTGCCAGCAGCTTCTGGTTACGGGGGGTAAGAACGCAGTATTTT. This codes for CASSFWLRGVRTQYF.

This clonotype was seen at least ten times. CDR3 DNA: TGCGCCAGCAGCCAGGCAAGGGCAGATACGCAGTATTTT. Its protein product is CASSQARADTQYF. This rearrangement joins TRBV4-3 to TRBJ2-3; D gene ambiguous. CDR1 and CDR2 (germline): LGHNA, YSLEER. This CDR3 has 13 residues. V lost 3 bases to trimming and J lost 4 bases, with 8 bases between them.

There are a few counts of this clonotype. V is TRBV29-1 and J is TRBJ1-2; D unclear. With 0 bases removed from V and 8 bases from J, the gap between germline ends came to 7 bases. Germline-derived CDR1 and CDR2 are SQVTM and ANQGSEA. The CDR3 is 11 amino acids. The DNA for the CDR3 is TGCAGCGTTGAAGAAGGTAAAGGCTACACCTTC. The encoded protein is CSVEEGKGYTF. Together with reference TRBV29-1 and TRBJ1-2, the CDR3 gives the full variable domain: SAVISQKPSRDICQRGTSLTIQCQVDSQVTMMFWYRQQPGQSLTLIATANQGSEATYESGFVIDKFPISRPNLTFSTLTVSNMSPEDSSIYLCSVEEGKGYTFGSGTRLTVV.

This clonotype showed up many times. V usage is TRBV5-4 and J usage is TRBJ2-1, with 8 bases fitting TRBD2. The V gene end was trimmed by 1 base and the J gene end by 2 bases; junction bases not matched to a gene: 2. The CDR3 extends over 15 amino acids. Germline loops: CDR1 SGHNT, CDR2 YYREEE (reference sequence). The CDR3 is CASSLTSGPYNEQFF. The CDR3 DNA is TGTGCCAGCAGCTTGACTAGCGGACCCTACAATGAGCAGTTCTTC.

This clonotype has a handful of counts. The chain is built from TRBV7-9 and TRBJ2-1; a possible D gene is TRBD2 (6 bases). The CDR3 is made up of 16 amino acids. Germline V gene sequence: CDR1 SEHNR, CDR2 FQNEAQ (reference sequence). V was cut by 5 bases and J by 4 bases, with 18 bases left in between. CDR3 DNA sequence: TGTGCCAGCAGCCTTAGGGACGGGACTGGGTACAATGAGCAGTTCTTC. It is translated as CASSLRDGTGYNEQFF.

This clonotype was detected a few times. V usage is TRBV5-6 and J usage is TRBJ2-7; D is uncertain. V lost 4 bases, J lost 1 base, and 9 bases lay in between. The CDR3 is 13 residues long. Germline V CDR1 and CDR2: SGHDT, YYEEEE. Here the CDR3 reads CASSRTDSYEQYF. Here the CDR3 DNA reads TGTGCCAGCAGCCGGACGGATTCCTACGAGCAGTACTTC.

This clonotype was seen ten or more times. The J gene is TRBJ1-3, the V gene TRBV10-1, with 9 nucleotides matching TRBD1. CDR3 length: 17 residues. In germline, CDR1 is WNHNN, CDR2 SYGVQD (reference sequence). Trimming removed 6 bases from V and 1 base from J; junction bases left unmatched: 10. Written as DNA, the CDR3 is TGCGCCAGCAGGGACTCCTGGACAGGGGCGTCTGGAAACACCATATATTTT. Its protein product is CASRDSWTGASGNTIYF.

In this sample, this clonotype turned up a few times. The rearrangement joins TRBV20-1 to TRBJ2-3, with TRBD2 identical over 9 bases. This CDR3 is 16 amino acids long. Unmatched junction bases numbered 8, after V lost 0 bases and J lost 4 bases. Germline V gives CDR1 DFQATT, CDR2 SNEGSKA (reference sequence). The CDR3 DNA is TGCAGTGCTAGAGATCCGCAGCGGGGGGTTCCAGATACGCAGTATTTT. Its protein product is CSARDPQRGVPDTQYF.

This clonotype was observed many times. The V and J genes are TRBV4-1 and TRBJ2-5, with D perhaps matching TRBD2 (6 bases). In germline, CDR1 is MGHRA, CDR2 YSYEKL. Trimming cost V 2 bases and J 4 bases, with 14 bases left between them. This CDR3 has 15 amino acids. CDR3 bases: TGCGCCAGCAGCCAAAATGGCGGGATCCCAGAGACCCAGTACTTC. Protein sequence: CASSQNGGIPETQYF.

This clonotype was seen more than once but under ten times. The chain has TRBV12-3 or TRBV12-4 and TRBJ1-2, with 7 bases that match TRBD1. This CDR3 has 13 residues. Germline trimming cut 8 bases from V and 6 bases from J; bases unmatched to any gene: 9. CDR3 bases: TGTGCCAGCCTTACAACTCAGGGGGATGGCTACACCTTC. Translating it yields CASLTTQGDGYTF.

In this sample, this clonotype turned up a few times. The J gene is TRBJ1-2, the V gene TRBV6-2 or TRBV6-3, with D uncertain. The germline V gene has CDR1 MNHEY and CDR2 SVGEGT. The CDR3 totals 17 residues. Trimming stripped 2 bases from V and 2 bases from J, with 18 bases between. CDR3 bases: TGTGCCAGCAGTTACCCCTCTCGGGGTAGAGAGAACTATGGCTACACCTTC. It yields the protein CASSYPSRGRENYGYTF.

V and J are TRBV12-3 or TRBV12-4 and TRBJ2-1; 7 nucleotides align to TRBD2. V shed 8 bases, J shed 3 bases, and the junction held 7 bases outside the gene matches. This CDR3 spans 14 amino acids. The CDR3 protein is CASSLAAIYNEQFF. In DNA, the CDR3 is TGTGCCAGCTCCCTAGCGGCTATCTACAATGAGCAGTTCTTC.

This clonotype showed up many times. The chain joins TRBV7-8 to TRBJ2-6; 8 positions agree with TRBD2. J was trimmed by 0 bases and V by 1 base; bases with no gene match: 14. The CDR3 consists of 21 residues. Germline V gives CDR1 SGHVS, CDR2 FQNEAQ. The CDR3, as DNA: TGTGCCAGCAGCTTAGAATCCAGGGTGTTGGCGGGGGGCTCTGGGGCCAACGTCCTGACTTTC. Its protein product is CASSLESRVLAGGSGANVLTF. Using reference TRBV7-8 and TRBJ2-6 for the parts outside the CDR3, the full variable domain is GAGVSQSPRYKVAKRGQDVALRCDPISGHVSLFWYQQALGQGPEFLTYFQNEAQLDKSGLPSDRFFAERPEGSVSTLKIQRTQQEDSAVYLCASSLESRVLAGGSGANVLTFGAGSRLTVL.

This clonotype appeared a few times. The CDR3 bases are TGTGCCATCTCCCTGGCGACAGGGAATGCTTTCTTT. The encoded protein is CAISLATGNAFF. The chain combines TRBV7-9 with TRBJ1-1, with 7 bases that match TRBD1. The CDR3 consists of 12 residues. The V gene's germline CDR1 is SEHNR and CDR2 FQNEAQ (reference sequence). Trimming took 10 bases from V and 11 from J; bases not matched to a gene: 13. Supplemented by reference TRBV7-9 and TRBJ1-1, the full variable domain reads DTGVSQNPRHKITKRGQNVTFRCDPISEHNRLYWYRQTLGQGPEFLTYFQNEAQLEKSRLLSDRFSAERPKGSFSTLEIQRTEQGDSAMYLCAISLATGNAFFGQGTRLTVV.

In this sample, this clonotype turned up many times. V usage is TRBV27 and J usage is TRBJ2-5; D unresolved. CDR3 length: 13 residues. Trimming left V 5 bases short and J 2 bases short, with 9 bases between. Per germline, CDR1 MNHEY and CDR2 SMNVEV (reference sequence). CDR3 sequence reads: CASSARWQETQYF. In DNA, the CDR3 is TGTGCCAGCAGTGCCCGGTGGCAAGAGACCCAGTACTTC.

The sample holds a few counts of this clonotype. This sequence joins TRBV7-3 and TRBJ2-3; D tentatively fits TRBD1 or TRBD2 (5 bases each). Trimming cost V 5 bases and J 4 bases, with 13 bases left between them. CDR1 is SGHTA, CDR2 FQGTGA, per germline. The CDR3 runs to 14 residues. CDR3 loop: CASSPLGGSDTQYF. CDR3 DNA: TGTGCCAGCAGCCCCCTTGGGGGATCAGATACGCAGTATTTT.

J is TRBJ2-5 and V is TRBV20-1; TRBD2 matches at 7 bases. J lost 0 bases, V lost 6 bases, and 13 bases had no gene match. Germline V gene sequence: CDR1 DFQATT, CDR2 SNEGSKA (reference sequence). CDR3 length: 16 residues. The CDR3 nucleotides read TGCAGTGCCCCAAACCCCGGGACTACTCACCAAGAGACCCAGTACTTC. Its translation is CSAPNPGTTHQETQYF.

The CDR3 protein is CASSPLAGVTDTQYF. The CDR3 DNA follows: TGTGCCAGCAGCCCTCTAGCGGGGGTCACAGATACGCAGTATTTT. The chain employs TRBV6-1 and TRBJ2-3, with 10 bases lining up with TRBD2. Germline V gene lookup returns CDR1 MNHNS and CDR2 SASEGT. The CDR3 contains 15 residues. V trimming: 6 bases; J trimming: 2 bases; junction bases outside the gene matches: 5.

This rearrangement joins TRBV11-1 to TRBJ2-5; the D is unclear. The CDR3 loop spans 12 amino acids. Germline CDR1 SGHAT, CDR2 FQDESV (reference sequence). V was clipped by 3 bases and J by 5 bases, with 7 bases between them. This chain's CDR3 is CASSFWRETQYF. Here the CDR3 DNA reads TGTGCCAGCAGCTTCTGGCGGGAGACCCAGTACTTC.

This clonotype was recorded many times. V and J are TRBV12-3 or TRBV12-4 and TRBJ2-7, with D perhaps given as TRBD1 or TRBD2 (5 bases each). V was clipped by 3 bases and J by 6 bases, with 9 bases between them. This CDR3 has 12 amino acids. DNA of the CDR3: TGTGCCAGCAGTTTCACGGGGCGCGAGCAGTACTTC. It encodes CASSFTGREQYF.

This clonotype was recorded a few times. The V and J genes are TRBV20-1 and TRBJ2-3; D may be TRBD1 (6 bases). This CDR3 is built from 14 residues. V shed 1 base and J shed 4 bases, with 12 bases lying between them. Germline V CDR1 and CDR2: DFQATT, SNEGSKA (reference sequence). CDR3 sequence: CSARVFEGADTQYF. CDR3 sequence (DNA): TGCAGTGCTAGAGTGTTCGAGGGGGCAGATACGCAGTATTTT.

The rearrangement joins TRBV27 to TRBJ2-3; TRBD2 might be the D (5 bases). Germline V gene data show CDR1 as MNHEY and CDR2 as SMNVEV (reference sequence). The CDR3 spans 17 residues. V dropped 2 bases and J dropped 2 bases, with 17 bases sitting between them. The CDR3 sequence is CASSLMRAGHYTDTQYF. The CDR3 nucleotides are TGTGCCAGCAGTTTAATGAGGGCGGGTCATTACACAGATACGCAGTATTTT.

This clonotype appeared many times. This chain uses TRBV12-3 or TRBV12-4 with TRBJ2-7; 8 bases fit TRBD2. The trim removed 3 bases at V and 2 bases at J, leaving 6 bases unmatched. This CDR3 contains 15 residues. The CDR3 DNA reads as TGTGCCAGCAGTTTCGGCGGGGGGCTTGCCTACGAGCAGTACTTC. Its translation is CASSFGGGLAYEQYF.

The chain employs TRBV20-1 and TRBJ2-5; 11 positions agree with TRBD2. This CDR3 is 16 amino acids long. Losses at the gene ends were 5 bases for V and 0 bases for J; bases not matched to a gene: 8. The germline gives CDR1 DFQATT, CDR2 SNEGSKA (reference sequence). The CDR3 DNA reads as TGCAGTGCTGACCATATAGCGGGGGGGAACCAAGAGACCCAGTACTTC. It specifies CSADHIAGGNQETQYF.

The V call is TRBV6-2 or TRBV6-3, the J call TRBJ1-2; D is unresolved. The CDR3 extends over 15 amino acids. V lost 2 bases and J lost 10, with 20 bases in between. Looked up from germline, CDR1 is MNHEY and CDR2 is SVGEGT. CDR3 region: CASSYSPLDTYFYTF. CDR3 sequence (DNA): TGTGCCAGCAGTTACAGCCCCCTTGACACCTACTTCTACACCTTC.

In this sample, this clonotype turned up once. CDR3 DNA sequence: TGCGCCAGCAGCCCTTACGGAGACTCTGGAAACACCATATATTTT. This translates into CASSPYGDSGNTIYF. The chain carries TRBV5-1 and TRBJ1-3; D gene unclear. Germline V gives CDR1 SGHRS, CDR2 YFSETQ. V lost 4 bases to trimming and J lost 0 bases, with 11 bases between them. The CDR3 extends over 15 amino acids.